This TCR beta chain came from a study of T cell responses to AZD1222 COVID-19 vaccine. Study-level points and caveats: Clonal diversity was possibly underestimated, and white British individuals and females predominated among donors. The reported proportion of spike-specific TCRs targeting unmutated variant regions was nearly half. There were vaccine-associated CD4 TCRs across spike, dominant at 160-218 and 743-854.

With regard to this clone: Its antigen is still unknown.

Here immunoSEQ multiplex PCR was the method, and the copy in TCRdb shows in-frame clones only, minus some. Of roughly 140,000 clones listed, approximately 91% are singletons. The CDR3 is 17 residues long. Per the germline V gene, CDR1 is KGHSH and CDR2 is LQKENI. V was clipped by 1 base and J by 0 bases, with 10 bases between them. This receptor was taken from an adult who received the AZD1222 COVID-19 vaccine. Sequenced here: peripheral blood, sampled 28 days after the second AZD1222 dose. V and J are TRBV18 and TRBJ1-6, with D unresolved. CDR3: CASSPQEASSYNSPLHF. CDR3 nucleotides: TGTGCCAGCTCACCACAGGAGGCGAGCTCCTATAATTCACCCCTCCACTTT.